Included here is one TCR beta chain sequence, with context. TCRdb ran MiXCR on the 5' RACE reads and lists one entry per CDR3 protein. The sample comprises 400,000 to 450,000 distinct CDR3 sequences, about a sixth of which are singletons, and roughly 21% rests with the top ten. The germline V and J ends were trimmed by 3 bases and 2 bases, with 13 bases remaining between them. The CDR3 covers 16 residues. The germline V gene encodes CDR1 ENHRY and CDR2 SYGVKD. This entry belongs to a study of T-cell memory formation after mild COVID-19. Sample: PBMCs or a T cell subset sorted from them (not recorded which). This rearrangement joins TRBV10-3 to TRBJ2-2; maybe TRBD1 (6 bases). This clonotype was obtained from a man aged 18 to 30 who had mild COVID-19 (a few samples of this study predate the infection). Cell type and time point are not known. The CDR3 DNA sequence: TGTGCCATCAGTGAAACCGGGACACTTAACACCGGGGAGCTGTTTTTT. It translates to CAISETGTLNTGELFF.